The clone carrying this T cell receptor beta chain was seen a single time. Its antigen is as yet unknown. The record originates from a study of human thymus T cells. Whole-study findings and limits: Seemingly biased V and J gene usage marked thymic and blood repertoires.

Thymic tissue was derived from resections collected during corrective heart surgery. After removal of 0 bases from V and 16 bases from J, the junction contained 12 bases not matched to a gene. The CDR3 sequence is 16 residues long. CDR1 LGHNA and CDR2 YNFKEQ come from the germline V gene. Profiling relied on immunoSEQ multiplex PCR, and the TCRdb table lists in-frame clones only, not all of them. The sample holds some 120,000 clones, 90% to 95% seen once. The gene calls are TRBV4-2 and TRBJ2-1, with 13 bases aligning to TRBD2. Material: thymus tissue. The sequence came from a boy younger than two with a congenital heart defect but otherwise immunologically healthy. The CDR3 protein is CASSQETTSGGAQTFF. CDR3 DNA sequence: TGTGCCAGCAGCCAAGAAACAACTAGCGGGGGGGCCCAAACATTCTTC.